This T cell receptor beta chain was observed in a study of T cells in tumors after PD-1 blockade. V was shortened by 3 bases and J by 2 bases, with 9 bases between the two germline ends. This CDR3 region has 15 residues. Per germline, CDR1 SGHDT and CDR2 YYEEEE. The assay was immunoSEQ multiplex PCR, and TCRdb's table has in-frame clones only and misses some. The repertoire holds around 60,000 clones, about four fifths seen once, with around an eighth in the top ten. The V gene is TRBV5-6, the J gene TRBJ2-6; D is unresolved. The TCR sequence derives from a human donor with basal cell carcinoma. The input for sequencing was PBMCs, taken before anti-PD-1 treatment. The DNA of the CDR3 is TGTGCCAGCAGCTCAGTGAATACTGGGGCCAACGTCCTGACTTTC. Protein sequence: CASSSVNTGANVLTF.